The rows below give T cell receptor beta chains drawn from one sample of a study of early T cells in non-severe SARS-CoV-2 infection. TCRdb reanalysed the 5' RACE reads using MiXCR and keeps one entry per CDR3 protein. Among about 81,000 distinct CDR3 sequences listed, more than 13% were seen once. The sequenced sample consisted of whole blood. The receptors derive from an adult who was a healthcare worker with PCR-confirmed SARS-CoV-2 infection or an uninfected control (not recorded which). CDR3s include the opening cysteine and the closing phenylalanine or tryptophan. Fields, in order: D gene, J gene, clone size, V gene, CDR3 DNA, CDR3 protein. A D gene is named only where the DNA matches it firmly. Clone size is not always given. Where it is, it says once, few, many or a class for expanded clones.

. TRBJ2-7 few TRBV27 TGTGCCAGCAGTTTCGGGATGGCAGGGCCATTAGAGCAGTACTTC CASSFGMAGPLEQYF
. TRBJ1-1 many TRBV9 TGTGCCAGCAGCGTAGAGGCGGACAGGAACACTGAAGCTTTCTTT CASSVEADRNTEAFF
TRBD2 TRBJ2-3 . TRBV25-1 TGTGCCAGCAGTGCTAGGAAGCGGGGCCTTCAGGATACGCAGTATTTT CASSARKRGLQDTQYF
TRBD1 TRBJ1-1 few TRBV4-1 TGCGCCAGCAGCCATGGCTGGGACAGTGATTCGGTCTCCACTGAAGCTTTCTTT CASSHGWDSDSVSTEAFF
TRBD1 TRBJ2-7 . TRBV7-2 TGTGCCAGCAGGCCCTTCCGGGGACAGGGGGCTTACGAGCAGTACTTC CASRPFRGQGAYEQYF
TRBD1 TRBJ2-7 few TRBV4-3 TGCGCCAGCAGTCAGTGGGGACAGGTCTCCTACGAGCAGTACTTC CASSQWGQVSYEQYF
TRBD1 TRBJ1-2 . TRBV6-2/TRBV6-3 TGTGCCAGCAGTCGGACAGGATTGTCCTATGGCTACACCTTC CASSRTGLSYGYTF
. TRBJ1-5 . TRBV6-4 TGTGCCAGCAGTAGGGAGGCGAATCAGCCCCAGCATTTT CASSREANQPQHF
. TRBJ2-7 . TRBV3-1 TGTGCCAGCAGCAAGCCAGGTGGATACGAGCAGTACTTC CASSKPGGYEQYF
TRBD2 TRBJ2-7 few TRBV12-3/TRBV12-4 TGTGCCAGCAGGGCCGGGGGGGGCGAGCAGTACTTC CASRAGGGEQYF
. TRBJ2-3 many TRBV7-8 TGTGCCAGCAGTTTCGACTACACAGATACGCAGTATTTT CASSFDYTDTQYF
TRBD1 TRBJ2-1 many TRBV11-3 TGTGCCAGCAGCGGGGGACAGGGTAACCATGAGCAGTTCTTC CASSGGQGNHEQFF
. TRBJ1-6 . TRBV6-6 TGTGCCAGCACCAACGGCCCGAGTGGAAATTCACCCCTCCACTTT CASTNGPSGNSPLHF
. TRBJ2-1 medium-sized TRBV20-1 TGCAGTGCTAGTATCACGGCTACCAATGAGCAGTTCTTC CSASITATNEQFF
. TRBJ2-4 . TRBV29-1 TGCAGCGTTGAGGACCGGGACTTCCCCAAAAACATTCAGTACTTC CSVEDRDFPKNIQYF
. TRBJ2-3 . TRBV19 TGTGCCAGTAGTACCACAGGGTTGACAGATACGCAGTATTTT CASSTTGLTDTQYF
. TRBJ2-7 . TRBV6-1 TGTGCCAGCAGTGAACTCCAGGCCACAGGGGAGCAGTACTTC CASSELQATGEQYF
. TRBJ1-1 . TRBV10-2 TGCGCCAGCAGTGGGTTCGGGGTACAGAACACTGAAGCTTTCTTT CASSGFGVQNTEAFF
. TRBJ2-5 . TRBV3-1 TGTGCCAGCAGCCAAGTTAGCGCGGAAGAGACCCAGTACTTC CASSQVSAEETQYF
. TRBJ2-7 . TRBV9 TGTGCCAGCAGCGTAGGAAGGGCCTCCTACGAGCAGTACTTC CASSVGRASYEQYF
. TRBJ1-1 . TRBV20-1 TGCAGTGCTCGAGCAAATCGGAACACTGAAGCTTTCTTT CSARANRNTEAFF
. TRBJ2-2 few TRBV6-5 TGTGCCAGCAGTTACTCGACCCCCGGGTCCGGGGAGCTGTTTTTT CASSYSTPGSGELFF
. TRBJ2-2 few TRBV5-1 TGCGCCAGCAGCCCAGGGGTTGCCGGGGAGCTGTTTTTT CASSPGVAGELFF
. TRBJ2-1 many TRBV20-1 TGCAGTGCTAGACCTCGGCCCGTATGGACCCAAGGAGAGCAGTTCTTC CSARPRPVWTQGEQFF
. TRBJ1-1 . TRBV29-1 TGCAGCGTGGGAAACCCAAACGCTGAAGCTTTCTTT CSVGNPNAEAFF
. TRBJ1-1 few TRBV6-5 TGTGCCAGCAGTCCTGCGTGGACACTCGAAGCTTTCTTT CASSPAWTLEAFF
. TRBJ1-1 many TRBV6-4 TGTGCCAGCAGCAGAGACATGAACACTGAAGCTTTCTTT CASSRDMNTEAFF
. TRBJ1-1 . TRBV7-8 TGTGCCAGCAGCTTAGGCTCGGGGGACACTGAAGCTTTCTTT CASSLGSGDTEAFF
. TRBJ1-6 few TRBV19 TGTGCCAGTAGTATTCAGAGCTCCTATAATTCACCCCTCCACTTT CASSIQSSYNSPLHF
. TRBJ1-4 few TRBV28 TGTGCCAGCAGTTTGGGGGTCGGGGAAAAACTGTTTTTT CASSLGVGEKLFF
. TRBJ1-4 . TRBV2 TGTGCCAGCAGTGGCGAGGGGGCAACTAATGAAAAACTGTTTTTT CASSGEGATNEKLFF
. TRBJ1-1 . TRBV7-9 TGTGCCAGCAGCTCCAAGGACAGGAACACTGAAGCTTTCTTT CASSSKDRNTEAFF
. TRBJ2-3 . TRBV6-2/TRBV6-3 TGTGCCAGTGGGGACAGCACAGATACGCAGTATTTT CASGDSTDTQYF
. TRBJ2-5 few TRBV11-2 TGTGCCAGCAGCGCCACAGGCCGCCAAGAGACCCAGTACTTC CASSATGRQETQYF
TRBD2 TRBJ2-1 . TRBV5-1 TGCGCCAGCAGCAAGGGACTAGCGGTCGACAATGAGCAGTTCTTC CASSKGLAVDNEQFF
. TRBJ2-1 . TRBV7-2 TGTGCCAGCAGCTTGCAACAGAACCACAATGAGCAGTTCTTC CASSLQQNHNEQFF
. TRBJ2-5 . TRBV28 TGTGCCAGCAGTTTTGAAGGGGACAACCAAGAGACCCAGTACTTC CASSFEGDNQETQYF
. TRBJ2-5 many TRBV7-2 TGTGCCAGCAGCCCCGGCGGCGCCCAAGAGACCCAGTACTTC CASSPGGAQETQYF
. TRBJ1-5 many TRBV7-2 TGTGCCAGCAGCTTTCAGGGGTATAGCAATCAGCCCCAGCATTTT CASSFQGYSNQPQHF
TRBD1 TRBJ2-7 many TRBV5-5 TGTGCCAGCAGCCAGTTACCCGGGACAGGGGTCTACGAGCAGTACTTC CASSQLPGTGVYEQYF
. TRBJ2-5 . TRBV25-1 TGTGCCAGCAGTGAAAGTCAGATATCCCAAGAGACCCAGTACTTC CASSESQISQETQYF
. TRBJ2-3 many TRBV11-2 TGTGCCAGCAGCTTAGAAGTTCCGGTGGATACGCAGTATTTT CASSLEVPVDTQYF
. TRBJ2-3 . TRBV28 TGTGCCAGCAGTTTAAGTGGCTACCGGAAGGATACGCAGTATTTT CASSLSGYRKDTQYF
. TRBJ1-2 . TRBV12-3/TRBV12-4 TGTGCCAGCAGCCCCGTCCGTAACTATGGCTACACCTTC CASSPVRNYGYTF
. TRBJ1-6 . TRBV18 TGTGCCAGCTCCGAAGCGCGTAATTCACCCCTCCACTTT CASSEARNSPLHF
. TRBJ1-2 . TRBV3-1 TGTGCCAGCAGCCAACGGAACACAGCACTTGGCTACACCTTC CASSQRNTALGYTF
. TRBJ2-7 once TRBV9 TGTGCCAGCAGCGTAGCTTCGGACAATCTCTCGGGCGAGCAGTACTTC CASSVASDNLSGEQYF
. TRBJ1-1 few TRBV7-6 TGTGCCAGCAGCTTAGCGGTCGGGGGCACTGAAGCTTTCTTT CASSLAVGGTEAFF
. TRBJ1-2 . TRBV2 TGTGCCAGCTCCGAAGACTATGGCTACACCTTC CASSEDYGYTF